Listed below are T cell receptor beta chains from one sample, sequenced in a study of blood T cell repertoires in COVID-19. TCRdb keeps only in-frame clones here, not all; method: immunoSEQ multiplex PCR. The profile shows 130,000 or so clones, less than 85% of them singletons. Sequencing used peripheral blood. The receptors derive from a woman aged 60-75 years with acute or convalescent COVID-19. Each CDR3 is given with its conserved first and last residue. The D gene is left open where the match is weak. Expanded clones get a size class; other rows say once, few or many, or leave the size out.

v_call	d_call	j_call	clone_size	cdr3_nt	cdr3_aa
TRBV11-2	NA	TRBJ2-2	few	TGTGCCAGCAGCTTAAGTGACAAGGGAGTCGGGGAGCTGTTTTTT	CASSLSDKGVGELFF
TRBV19	TRBD1	TRBJ1-5	NA	TGTGCCAGTAGTGGACAGGGGGGCAATCAGCCCCAGCATTTT	CASSGQGGNQPQHF
TRBV19	TRBD1	TRBJ1-2	once	TGTGCCAGTAGCACAGGGGTTGGGTACTATGGCTACACCTTC	CASSTGVGYYGYTF
TRBV19	NA	TRBJ1-1	NA	TGTGCCAGTCGACAGGAGAGGACTTTCTTT	CASRQERTFF
TRBV20-1	NA	TRBJ1-5	NA	TGCAGTGCTAGTATGAGTCAGGGGCTGGCTGAGCCCCAGCATTTT	CSASMSQGLAEPQHF
TRBV27	TRBD1	TRBJ1-6	NA	TGTGCCAGCAGTTTGTTCAGGACAGGGGGGGGATCACCCCTCCACTTT	CASSLFRTGGGSPLHF
TRBV27	NA	TRBJ1-1	NA	TGTGCCAGCGGGGGGGGTGGCAAGAACACTGAAGCTTTCTTT	CASGGGGKNTEAFF
TRBV19	TRBD1	TRBJ2-2	NA	TGTGCCAGTGACCGACAGGGAGAACGAAACACCGGGGAGCTGTTTTTT	CASDRQGERNTGELFF
TRBV24-1	TRBD2	TRBJ2-6	NA	TGTGCCACCAGTGATCCCGAGCGGGGGGCCTACTCTGGGGCCAACGTCCTGACTTTC	CATSDPERGAYSGANVLTF
TRBV19	NA	TRBJ1-1	NA	TGTGCCACCGGGGGGCTCCAGAACACTGAAGCTTTCTTT	CATGGLQNTEAFF
TRBV15	TRBD1	TRBJ2-6	NA	TGTGCCACCAGCGTCCCCGGGACAGGGGGCTCTGGGGCCAACGTCCTGACTTTC	CATSVPGTGGSGANVLTF
TRBV19	NA	TRBJ1-4	NA	TGTGCCAGTTCTCGGGGAGCGGCTAATGAAAAACTGTTTTTT	CASSRGAANEKLFF
TRBV18	NA	TRBJ1-6	NA	TGTGCCAGCTCACAAGCGGGGGTTTACAATTCACCCCTCCACTTT	CASSQAGVYNSPLHF
TRBV9	NA	TRBJ1-1	NA	TGTCCCAGCAGCGTAGGTGGGGGGGCCGGCACTGAAGCTTTCTTT	CPSSVGGGAGTEAFF
TRBV6-5	NA	TRBJ1-3	NA	TGTGCCAGCAGCACATGGAGCTCTGGAAACACCATATATTTT	CASSTWSSGNTIYF
TRBV4-2	NA	TRBJ1-4	NA	TGTGCCAGCAGCCAAGCCGAACACAAGAATGAAAAACTGTTTTTT	CASSQAEHKNEKLFF
TRBV7-9	TRBD1	TRBJ1-1	NA	TGTGCCAGCAGCGCAGGACAGGGGATCACTGAAGCTTTCTTT	CASSAGQGITEAFF
TRBV30	NA	TRBJ2-2	NA	TGTGCCTGGAATCGGGGCGGGGAGCTGTTTTTT	CAWNRGGELFF
TRBV3-1/TRBV3-2	TRBD1	TRBJ1-2	NA	TGTGCCAGCAGCCCTAGCACCGGACAGGGGCTCTATGGCTACACCTTC	CASSPSTGQGLYGYTF
TRBV14	TRBD2	TRBJ2-3	NA	TGTGCCAGCTCGCCCCGCGGGCTAGCGGGGGACCCCACAGATACGCAGTATTTT	CASSPRGLAGDPTDTQYF
TRBV4-1	TRBD1	TRBJ1-2	NA	TGCGCCAGCAGCCGAGACTTGGACAGGGTAAATGGCTACACCTTC	CASSRDLDRVNGYTF
TRBV20-1	NA	TRBJ1-4	NA	TGCAGTGCTAGACAGGGCGGAAAACTGTTTTTT	CSARQGGKLFF
TRBV12-3/TRBV12-4	NA	TRBJ2-3	NA	TGTGCCAGCACCCACAGAGATACGCAGTATTTT	CASTHRDTQYF
TRBV18	NA	TRBJ2-2	once	TGTGCCAGCTCACTAGCGAACACCGGGGAGCTGTTTTTT	CASSLANTGELFF
TRBV10-3	NA	TRBJ2-7	NA	TGTGCCATCAGTGAGCCACGTACCGGGACCTACGAGCAGTACTTC	CAISEPRTGTYEQYF
TRBV27	NA	TRBJ1-2	NA	TGTGCCAGCAGTTTATCCTACACGGGCTATGGCTACACCTTC	CASSLSYTGYGYTF
TRBV19	NA	TRBJ2-2	NA	TGTGCCAGTAGTAACCTCGGGGGTCGCGCCGGGGAGCTGTTTTTT	CASSNLGGRAGELFF
TRBV7-9	NA	TRBJ1-3	few	TGTGCCAGCAGCAATCTATCAGGGAGGTTTGGAAACACCATATATTTT	CASSNLSGRFGNTIYF
TRBV3-1/TRBV3-2	NA	TRBJ1-5	NA	TGTGCCAGCAGCCAAGGGTCAGGGAACAATCAGCCCCAGCATTTT	CASSQGSGNNQPQHF
TRBV20-1	NA	TRBJ1-1	NA	TGCAGTGCTAGTTCGTGGGGGCCAAACACTGAAGCTTTCTTT	CSASSWGPNTEAFF
TRBV9	NA	TRBJ1-1	NA	TGTGCCAGCAGCGCCCCAGAAAGTATTCCTTTGAACACTGAAGCTTTCTTT	CASSAPESIPLNTEAFF
TRBV9	NA	TRBJ2-5	NA	TGTGCCAGCAGCGTAGGGCCAGGGGAAGAGACCCAGTACTTC	CASSVGPGEETQYF
TRBV10-1	NA	TRBJ1-4	NA	TGCGCCAGCAAGAATCTCCGGCATAGAGGGGAAAAACTGTTTTTT	CASKNLRHRGEKLFF
TRBV10-3	TRBD1	TRBJ2-3	NA	TGTGCCATCAGGATCGGGACAGGCATTACAGATACGCAGTATTTT	CAIRIGTGITDTQYF
TRBV15	TRBD1	TRBJ1-4	NA	TGTGCCACCAGCAGAGATCTAAAGGAGATCCGACAGGGGATCGCTGAAAAACTGTTTTTT	CATSRDLKEIRQGIAEKLFF
TRBV14	NA	TRBJ1-6	once	TGTGCCAGCAGCCAAGATCAGGACAGTATATCACCCCTCCACTTT	CASSQDQDSISPLHF
TRBV7-2	TRBD1	TRBJ1-1	NA	TGTGCCAGCAGCTTGGCCTCGTTTCGGGACAGATCTAGGGACACTGAAGCTTTCTTT	CASSLASFRDRSRDTEAFF